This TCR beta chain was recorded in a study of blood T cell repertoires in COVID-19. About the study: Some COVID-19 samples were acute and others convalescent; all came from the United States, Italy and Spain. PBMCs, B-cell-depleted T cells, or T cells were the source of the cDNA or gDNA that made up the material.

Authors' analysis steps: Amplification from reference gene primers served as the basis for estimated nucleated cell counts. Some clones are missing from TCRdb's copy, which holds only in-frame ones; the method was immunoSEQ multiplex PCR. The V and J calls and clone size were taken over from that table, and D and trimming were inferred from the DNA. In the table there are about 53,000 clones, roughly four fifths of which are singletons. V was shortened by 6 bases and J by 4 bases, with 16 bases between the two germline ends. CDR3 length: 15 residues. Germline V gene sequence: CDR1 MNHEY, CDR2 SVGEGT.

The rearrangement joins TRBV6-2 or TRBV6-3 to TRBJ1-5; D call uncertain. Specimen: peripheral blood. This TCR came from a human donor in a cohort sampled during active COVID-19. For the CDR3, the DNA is TGTGCCAGCAGCACCCCTTTATTTCGGAATCAGCCCCAGCATTTT. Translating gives CASSTPLFRNQPQHF.